This TCR beta chain stems from a study of cytomegalovirus exposure and HLA in healthy donors. PCR primers comprised 60 Vbeta and 13 Jbeta primers. Profiling relied on immunoSEQ multiplex PCR, and the TCRdb table lists in-frame clones only, not all of them. The sample includes fewer than 200,000 clones, 70% to 90% seen only once; the top ten take over 0.8%. Germline CDR1 and CDR2: MDHEN and SYDVKM. The CDR3 is made up of 16 amino acids. Trimming at V came to 5 bases and at J to 5 bases, leaving 10 bases not matched to a gene. Healthy individuals who donated bone marrow served as the donors. Material: PBMCs. This clonotype originated in a woman younger than 45 in good health and CMV-seronegative. The rearrangement uses TRBV28 and TRBJ2-2; 8 bases fit TRBD2. The CDR3 sequence: CASSSPGLEDTGELFF. CDR3 in DNA: TGTGCCAGCAGTAGCCCGGGACTAGAGGATACCGGGGAGCTGTTTTTT.